This TCR beta chain stems from a study of beta chain features in type 1 diabetes. General study points: All four CD4+ subsets of Type 1 diabetes patients contained TCRB CDR3s that were moderately but significantly shorter.

As for this clone: Its antigen is unidentified.

The sequenced template was cDNA made from the entire isolated RNA. Sequencing was performed with immunoSEQ multiplex PCR; in TCRdb, only in-frame clones are kept and a portion is missing. This sample yields some 270,000 clones, of which 11% are seen a single time; around 0.017% belongs to the top ten. The sample taken for sequencing was naive CD4+ T cells from blood. The sequence derives from a man between 25 and 39 years old with type 1 diabetes.

CDR3: CSVGGQGEQYF. CDR3 nucleotide sequence: TGCAGCGTTGGGGGGCAGGGCGAGCAGTACTTC. The genes are TRBV29-1 and TRBJ2-7, with D possibly being TRBD1 (6 bases). Germline CDR1 and CDR2: SQVTM and ANQGSEA. V gave up 4 bases and J gave up 6 bases, with 10 bases separating them. The CDR3 consists of 11 residues.